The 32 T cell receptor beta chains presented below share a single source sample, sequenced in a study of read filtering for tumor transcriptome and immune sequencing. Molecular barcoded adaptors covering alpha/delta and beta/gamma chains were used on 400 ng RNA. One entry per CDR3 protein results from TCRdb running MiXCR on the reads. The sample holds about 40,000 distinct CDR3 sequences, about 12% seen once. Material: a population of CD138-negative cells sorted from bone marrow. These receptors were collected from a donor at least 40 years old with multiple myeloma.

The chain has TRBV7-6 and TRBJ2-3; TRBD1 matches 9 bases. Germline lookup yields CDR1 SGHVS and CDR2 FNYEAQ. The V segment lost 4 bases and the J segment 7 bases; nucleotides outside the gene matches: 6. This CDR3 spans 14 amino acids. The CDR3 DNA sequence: TGTGCCAGCAGCTCCGGGACAGGGACAAATACGCAGTATTTT. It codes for CASSSGTGTNTQYF.

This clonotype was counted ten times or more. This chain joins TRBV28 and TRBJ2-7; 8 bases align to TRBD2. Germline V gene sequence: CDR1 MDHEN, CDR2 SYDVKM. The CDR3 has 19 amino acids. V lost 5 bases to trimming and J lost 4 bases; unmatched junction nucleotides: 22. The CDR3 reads CASSPSGAGGRFFPYEQYF. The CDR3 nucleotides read TGTGCCAGCAGTCCTTCTGGGGCGGGGGGCAGATTTTTTCCTTACGAGCAGTACTTC.

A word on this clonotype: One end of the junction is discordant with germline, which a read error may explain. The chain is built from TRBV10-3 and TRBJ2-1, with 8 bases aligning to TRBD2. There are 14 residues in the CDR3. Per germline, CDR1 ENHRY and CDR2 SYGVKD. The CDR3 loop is CAIQRGGSSSERFF. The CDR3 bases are TGTGCCATCCAACGGGGGGGCTCTTCGAGTGAGCGGTTCTTC.

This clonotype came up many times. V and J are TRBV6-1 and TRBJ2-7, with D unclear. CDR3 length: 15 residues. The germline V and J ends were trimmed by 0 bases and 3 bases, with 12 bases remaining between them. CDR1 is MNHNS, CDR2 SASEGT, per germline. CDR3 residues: CASSEAYMTLYEQYF. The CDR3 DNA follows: TGTGCCAGCAGTGAAGCGTACATGACCCTCTACGAGCAGTACTTC.

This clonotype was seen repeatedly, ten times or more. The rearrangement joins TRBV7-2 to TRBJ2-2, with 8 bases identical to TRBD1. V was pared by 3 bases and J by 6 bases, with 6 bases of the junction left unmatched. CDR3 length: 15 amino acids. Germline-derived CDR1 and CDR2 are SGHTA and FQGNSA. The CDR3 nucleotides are TGTGCCAGCAGCTTCTCAGGACAGGGCGCCGGGGAGCTGTTTTTT. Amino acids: CASSFSGQGAGELFF.

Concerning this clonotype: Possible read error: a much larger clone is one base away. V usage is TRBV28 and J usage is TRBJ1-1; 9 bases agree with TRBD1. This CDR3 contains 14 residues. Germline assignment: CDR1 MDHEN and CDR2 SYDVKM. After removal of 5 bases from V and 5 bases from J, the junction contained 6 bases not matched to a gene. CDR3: CASSPHRGRTEAFF. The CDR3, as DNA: TGTGCCAGCAGTCCCCACAGGGGGCGGACTGAAGCTTTCTTT.

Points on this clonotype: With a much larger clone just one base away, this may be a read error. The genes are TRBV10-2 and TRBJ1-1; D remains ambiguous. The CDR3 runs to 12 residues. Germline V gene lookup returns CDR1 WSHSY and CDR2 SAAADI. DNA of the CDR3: TGCGCCAGCAGGGGGAACGAATGGGAAGCTTCCTTT. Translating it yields CASRGNEWEASF.

The DNA for the CDR3 is TGCGCCAGCACCTCGACAGGGGCGTCCTACAATGAGCAGTTCTTC. Translation gives CASTSTGASYNEQFF. This chain links TRBV5-1 with TRBJ2-1; 8 nucleotides agree with TRBD1. The CDR3 extends over 15 amino acids. With 6 bases clipped from V and 1 base from J, the junction kept 6 bases outside the gene matches. Germline CDR1 SGHRS, CDR2 YFSETQ. The full variable domain, completed using reference TRBV5-1 and TRBJ2-1, is KAGVTQTPRYLIKTRGQQVTLSCSPISGHRSVSWYQQTPGQGLQFLFEYFSETQRNKGNFPGRFSGRQFSNSRSEMNVSTLELGDSALYLCASTSTGASYNEQFFGPGTRLTVL.

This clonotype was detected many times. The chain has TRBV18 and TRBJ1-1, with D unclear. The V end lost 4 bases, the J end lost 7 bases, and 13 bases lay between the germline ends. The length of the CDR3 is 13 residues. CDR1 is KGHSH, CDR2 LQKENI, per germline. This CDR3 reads CASSRQRSIEAFF. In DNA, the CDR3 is TGTGCCAGCTCACGTCAGAGAAGCATTGAAGCTTTCTTT.

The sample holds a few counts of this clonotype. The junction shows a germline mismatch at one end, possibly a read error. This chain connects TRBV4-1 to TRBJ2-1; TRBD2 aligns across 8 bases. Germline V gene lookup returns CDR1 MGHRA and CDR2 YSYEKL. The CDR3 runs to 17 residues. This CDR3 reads CASSQAGAGGGLNEQFF. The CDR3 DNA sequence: TGCGCTAGCAGCCAAGCAGGTGCTGGCGGGGGGTTAAATGAGCAGTTCTTC.

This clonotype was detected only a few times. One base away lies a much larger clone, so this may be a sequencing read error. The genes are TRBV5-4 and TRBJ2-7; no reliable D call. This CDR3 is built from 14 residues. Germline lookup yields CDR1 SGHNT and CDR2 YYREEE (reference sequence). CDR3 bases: TGTGCCAGCGGCTTTGGGGATTCCTCCTACGAGCAGTACTTC. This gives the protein CASGFGDSSYEQYF.

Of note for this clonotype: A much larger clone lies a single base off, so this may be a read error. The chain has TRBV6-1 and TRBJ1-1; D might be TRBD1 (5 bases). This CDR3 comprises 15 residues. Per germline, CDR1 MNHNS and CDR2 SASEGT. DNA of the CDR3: TGTGCCAGCAGTGAAGCGGGGGGGAAGAACACTGAAGCTTGCTTT. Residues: CASSEAGGKNTEACF.

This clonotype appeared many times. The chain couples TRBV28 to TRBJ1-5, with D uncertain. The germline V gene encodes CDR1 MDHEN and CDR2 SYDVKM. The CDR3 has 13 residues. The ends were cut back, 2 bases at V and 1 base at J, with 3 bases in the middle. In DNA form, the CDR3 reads TGTGCCAGCAGTTTAAGGAGCAATCAGCCCCAGCATTTT. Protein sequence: CASSLRSNQPQHF.

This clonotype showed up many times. CDR3 amino acids: CSVSQGGEKLFF. CDR3 DNA sequence: TGCAGCGTTTCCCAGGGTGGGGAAAAACTGTTTTTT. The chain recombines TRBV29-1 with TRBJ1-4; the D gene is possibly TRBD1 (5 bases). The germline CDR1 and CDR2 sequences are SQVTM and ANQGSEA. The CDR3 runs to 12 residues. V lost 5 bases, J lost 8 bases, and 12 bases lay in between.

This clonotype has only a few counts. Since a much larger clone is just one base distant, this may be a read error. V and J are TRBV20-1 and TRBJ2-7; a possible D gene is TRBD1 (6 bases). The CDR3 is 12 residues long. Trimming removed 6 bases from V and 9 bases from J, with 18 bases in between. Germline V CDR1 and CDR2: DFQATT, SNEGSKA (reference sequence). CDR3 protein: CSALHVRGGQYF. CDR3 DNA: TGCAGTGCGCTCCACGTCAGGGGTGGGCAGTACTTC.

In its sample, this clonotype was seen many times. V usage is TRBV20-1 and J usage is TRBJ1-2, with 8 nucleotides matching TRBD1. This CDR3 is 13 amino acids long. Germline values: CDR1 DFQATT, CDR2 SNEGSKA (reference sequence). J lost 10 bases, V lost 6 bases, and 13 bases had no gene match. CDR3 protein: CSAITGGSEFYTF. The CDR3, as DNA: TGCAGTGCAATTACAGGGGGAAGTGAGTTCTACACCTTC.

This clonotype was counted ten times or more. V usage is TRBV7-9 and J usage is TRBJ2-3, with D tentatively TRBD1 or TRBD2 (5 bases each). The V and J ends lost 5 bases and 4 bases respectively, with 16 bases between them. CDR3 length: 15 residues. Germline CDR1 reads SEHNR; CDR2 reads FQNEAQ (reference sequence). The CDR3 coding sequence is TGTGCCAGCAGCCATGGGGCAGGGACCGCAGATACGCAGTATTTT. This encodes CASSHGAGTADTQYF.

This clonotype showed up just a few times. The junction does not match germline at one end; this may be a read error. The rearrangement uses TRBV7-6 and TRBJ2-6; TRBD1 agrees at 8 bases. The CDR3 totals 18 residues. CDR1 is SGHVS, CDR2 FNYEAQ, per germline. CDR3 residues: CASSLSRTGSSGANALTF. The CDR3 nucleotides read TGTGCCAGCAGCTTATCGAGGACAGGGAGCTCTGGGGCCAACGCCCTGACTTTC.

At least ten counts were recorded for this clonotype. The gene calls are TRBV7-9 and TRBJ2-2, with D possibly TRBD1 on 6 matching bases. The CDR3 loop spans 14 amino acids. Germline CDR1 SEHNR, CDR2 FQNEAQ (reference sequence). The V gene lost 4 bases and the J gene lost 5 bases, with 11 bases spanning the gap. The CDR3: CASSSLQGTGELFF. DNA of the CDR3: TGTGCCAGCAGCTCACTACAGGGAACCGGGGAGCTGTTTTTT. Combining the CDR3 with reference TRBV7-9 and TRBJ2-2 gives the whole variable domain DTGVSQNPRHKITKRGQNVTFRCDPISEHNRLYWYRQTLGQGPEFLTYFQNEAQLEKSRLLSDRFSAERPKGSFSTLEIQRTEQGDSAMYLCASSSLQGTGELFFGEGSRLTVL.

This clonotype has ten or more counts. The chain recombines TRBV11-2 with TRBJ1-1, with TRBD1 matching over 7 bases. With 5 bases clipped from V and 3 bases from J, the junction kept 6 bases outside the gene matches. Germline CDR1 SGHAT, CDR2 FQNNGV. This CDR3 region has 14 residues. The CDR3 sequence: CASSLRTGHTEAFF. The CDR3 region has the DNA TGTGCCAGCAGCCTCCGGACAGGCCACACTGAAGCTTTCTTT.

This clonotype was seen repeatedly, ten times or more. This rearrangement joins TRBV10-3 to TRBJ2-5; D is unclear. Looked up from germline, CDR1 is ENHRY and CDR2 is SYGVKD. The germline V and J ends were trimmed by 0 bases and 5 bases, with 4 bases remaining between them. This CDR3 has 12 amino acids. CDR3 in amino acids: CAISESVETQYF. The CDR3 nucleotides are TGTGCCATCAGTGAGTCAGTGGAGACCCAGTACTTC.

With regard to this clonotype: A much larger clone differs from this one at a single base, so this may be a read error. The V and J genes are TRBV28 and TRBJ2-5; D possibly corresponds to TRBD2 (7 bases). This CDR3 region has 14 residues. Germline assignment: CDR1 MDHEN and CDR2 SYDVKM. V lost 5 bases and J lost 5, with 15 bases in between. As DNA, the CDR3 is TGTGCCAGCAGTATGCCGGGGGGCGCGGAGACCCAGTACTTC. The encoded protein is CASSMPGGAETQYF.

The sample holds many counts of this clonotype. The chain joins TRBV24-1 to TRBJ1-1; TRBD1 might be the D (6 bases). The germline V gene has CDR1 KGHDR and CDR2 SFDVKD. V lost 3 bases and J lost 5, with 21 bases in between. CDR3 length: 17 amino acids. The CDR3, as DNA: TGTGCCACCAGTGATCTCCGGCCCGACAGGAGACATACTGAAGCTTTCTTT. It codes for CATSDLRPDRRHTEAFF.

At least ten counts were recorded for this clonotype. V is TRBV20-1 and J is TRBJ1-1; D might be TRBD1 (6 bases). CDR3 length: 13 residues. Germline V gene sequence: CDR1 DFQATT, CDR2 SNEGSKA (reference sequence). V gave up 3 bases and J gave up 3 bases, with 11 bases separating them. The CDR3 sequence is CSARAGQYTEAFF. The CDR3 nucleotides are TGCAGTGCTAGGGCTGGACAGTACACTGAAGCTTTCTTT.

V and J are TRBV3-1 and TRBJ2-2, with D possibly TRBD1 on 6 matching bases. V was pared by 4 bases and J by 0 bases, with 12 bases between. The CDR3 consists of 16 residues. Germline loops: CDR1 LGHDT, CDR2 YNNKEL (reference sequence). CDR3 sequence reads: CASSLPTGSNTGELFF. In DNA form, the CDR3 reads TGTGCCAGCAGCCTCCCCACAGGGTCGAACACCGGGGAGCTGTTTTTT.

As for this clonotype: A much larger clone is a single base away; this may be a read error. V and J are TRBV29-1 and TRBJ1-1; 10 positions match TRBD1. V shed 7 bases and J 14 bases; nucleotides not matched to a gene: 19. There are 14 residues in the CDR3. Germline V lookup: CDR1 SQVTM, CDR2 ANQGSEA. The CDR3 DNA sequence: TGCAGCGCTGACGTAGGGACAGGGGTTCTCAAGCTGTTCTTT. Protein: CSADVGTGVLKLFF.

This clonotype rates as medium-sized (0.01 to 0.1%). CDR3 sequence (DNA): TGCAGCGTGGCTACAGGGGCCCTGGGCGAAAAACTGTTTTTT. Its translation: CSVATGALGEKLFF. The chain couples TRBV29-1 to TRBJ1-4, with 7 nucleotides matching TRBD1. In germline, CDR1 is SQVTM, CDR2 ANQGSEA. The CDR3 has 14 residues. The junction had 12 bases not matched to a gene; V was cut back by 6 bases and J by 8 bases.

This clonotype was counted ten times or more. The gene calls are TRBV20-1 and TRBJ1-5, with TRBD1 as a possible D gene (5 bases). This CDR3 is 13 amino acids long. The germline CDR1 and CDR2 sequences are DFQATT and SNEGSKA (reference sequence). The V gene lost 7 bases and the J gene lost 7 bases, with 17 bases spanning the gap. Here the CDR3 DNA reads TGCAGTGGGGTCTATGGGGGACGGCAGCCCCAGCATTTT. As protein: CSGVYGGRQPQHF.

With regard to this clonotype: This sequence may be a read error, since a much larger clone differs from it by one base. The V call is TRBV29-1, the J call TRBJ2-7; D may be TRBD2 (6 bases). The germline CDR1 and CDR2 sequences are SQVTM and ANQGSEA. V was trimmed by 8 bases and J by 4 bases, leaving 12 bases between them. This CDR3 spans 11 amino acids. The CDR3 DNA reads TGCAGCACCGGGACTGCATACGAGCAGTACTTC. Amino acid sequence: CSTGTAYEQYF.

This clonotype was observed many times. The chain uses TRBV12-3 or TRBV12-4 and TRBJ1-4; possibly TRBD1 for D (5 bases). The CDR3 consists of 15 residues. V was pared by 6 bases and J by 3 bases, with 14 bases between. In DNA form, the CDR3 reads TGTGCCAGCAGACGTGACGGGACCTCTAATGAAAAACTGTTTTTT. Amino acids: CASRRDGTSNEKLFF.

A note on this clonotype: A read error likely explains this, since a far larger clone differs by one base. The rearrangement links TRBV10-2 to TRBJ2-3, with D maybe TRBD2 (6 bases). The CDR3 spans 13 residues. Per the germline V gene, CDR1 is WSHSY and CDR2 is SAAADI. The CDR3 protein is CARSGEGLRTQYF. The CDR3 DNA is TGCGCCAGAAGTGGAGAGGGACTCCGGACGCAGTATTTT.

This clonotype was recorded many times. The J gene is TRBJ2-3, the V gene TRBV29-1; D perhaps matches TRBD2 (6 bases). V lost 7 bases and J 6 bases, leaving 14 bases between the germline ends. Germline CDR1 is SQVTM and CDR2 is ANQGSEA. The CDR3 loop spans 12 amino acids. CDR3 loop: CSALGGADTQYF. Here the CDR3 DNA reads TGCAGCGCTTTAGGAGGGGCCGATACGCAGTATTTT.